This T cell receptor beta chain was sequenced in a study of blood T cells in healthy people across ages. Germline V gives CDR1 SGHKS, CDR2 YYEKEE (reference sequence). CDR3 length: 15 residues. The junction had 8 bases not matched to a gene; V was cut back by 2 bases and J by 8 bases. Primers used in a second PCR of roughly 7 to 12 cycles were a sample-barcoded 5' primer and a J-beta primer mix. TCRdb re-called the 5' RACE reads with MiXCR, one entry per CDR3 protein. Among 450,000 to 650,000 distinct CDR3 sequences, less than 25% were seen once, and the ten largest hold less than 9%. Only a few counts were recorded for this clonotype. These sequences were also reported in another study, on T cells of mothers and their children. In that study: The output of TCR recombination is shaped by thymic selection similarly in related and unrelated pairs. It was related mother-child pairs that showed slightly higher overlap than unrelated pairs, without reaching significance.

The chain joins TRBV5-5 to TRBJ2-4; TRBD1 agrees at 9 bases. Sequenced input: blood. The receptor was isolated from a boy between 10 and 17 years old in good health. The chain's CDR3 is CASSLLPGQGDIQYF. The CDR3 region has the DNA TGTGCCAGCAGCTTACTGCCGGGACAGGGAGACATTCAGTACTTC.